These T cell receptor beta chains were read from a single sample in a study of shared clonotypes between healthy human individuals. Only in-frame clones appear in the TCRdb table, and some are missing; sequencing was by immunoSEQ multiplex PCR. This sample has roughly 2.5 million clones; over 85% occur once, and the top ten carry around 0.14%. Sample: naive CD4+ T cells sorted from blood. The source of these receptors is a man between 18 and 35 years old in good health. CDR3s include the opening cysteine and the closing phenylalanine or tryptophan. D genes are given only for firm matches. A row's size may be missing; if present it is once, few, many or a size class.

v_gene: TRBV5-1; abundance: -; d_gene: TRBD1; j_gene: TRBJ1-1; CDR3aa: CASSGMTGGFGTEAFF; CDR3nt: TGCGCCAGCAGCGGCATGACAGGGGGCTTCGGAACTGAAGCTTTCTTT
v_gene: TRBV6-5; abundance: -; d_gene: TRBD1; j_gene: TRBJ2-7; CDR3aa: CASSLDRVILYF; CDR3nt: TGTGCCAGCAGCCTGGACAGGGTGATTCTGTACTTC
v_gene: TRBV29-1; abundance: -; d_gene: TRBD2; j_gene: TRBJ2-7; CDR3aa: CSVVTLAALGEQYF; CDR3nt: TGCAGCGTTGTAACCCTAGCGGCCCTGGGGGAGCAGTACTTC
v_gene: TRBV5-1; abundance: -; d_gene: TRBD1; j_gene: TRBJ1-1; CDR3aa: CASSSGGSNTEAFF; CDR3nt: TGCGCCAGCAGCTCAGGGGGCTCGAACACTGAAGCTTTCTTT
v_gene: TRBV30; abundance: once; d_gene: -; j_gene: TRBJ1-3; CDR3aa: CAWSAVGAGNTIYF; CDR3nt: TGTGCCTGGAGTGCAGTAGGGGCTGGAAACACCATATATTTT
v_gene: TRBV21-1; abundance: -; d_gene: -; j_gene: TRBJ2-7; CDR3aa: CASSDGASYEQYF; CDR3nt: TGTGCCAGCAGTGACGGAGCCTCCTACGAGCAGTACTTC
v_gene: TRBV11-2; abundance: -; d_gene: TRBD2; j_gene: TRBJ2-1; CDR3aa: CASSLGGSGGAYNEQFF; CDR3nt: TGTGCCAGCAGCTTAGGAGGTAGCGGGGGGGCCTACAATGAGCAGTTCTTC
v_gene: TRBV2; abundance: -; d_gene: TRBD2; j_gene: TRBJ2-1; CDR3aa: CASNRLAGGHNEQFF; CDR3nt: TGTGCCAGCAATCGACTAGCGGGGGGCCACAATGAGCAGTTCTTC
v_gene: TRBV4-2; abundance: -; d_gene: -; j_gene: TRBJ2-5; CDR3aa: CASSQENDQETQYF; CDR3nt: TGTGCCAGCAGCCAAGAGAACGACCAAGAGACCCAGTACTTC
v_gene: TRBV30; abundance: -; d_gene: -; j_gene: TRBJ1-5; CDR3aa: CAWSSTENQPQHF; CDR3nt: TGTGCCTGGAGTTCCACGGAAAATCAGCCCCAGCATTTT
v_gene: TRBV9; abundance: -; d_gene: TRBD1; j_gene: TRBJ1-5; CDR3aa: CASSGGTVNQPQHF; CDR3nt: TGTGCCAGCAGCGGGGGGACAGTCAATCAGCCCCAGCATTTT
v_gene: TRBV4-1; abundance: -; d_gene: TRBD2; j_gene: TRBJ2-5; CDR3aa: CASSPMGGSEETQYF; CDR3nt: TGCGCCAGCAGCCCTATGGGGGGGAGCGAAGAGACCCAGTACTTC
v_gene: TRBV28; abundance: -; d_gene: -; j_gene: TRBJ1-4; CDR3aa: CASSLRGPNEKLFF; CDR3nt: TGTGCCAGCAGTTTAAGGGGTCCTAATGAAAAACTGTTTTTT
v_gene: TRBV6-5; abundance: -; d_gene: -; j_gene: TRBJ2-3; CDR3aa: CASSSAVNTQYF; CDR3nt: TGTGCCAGCAGTTCTGCGGTTAATACGCAGTATTTT
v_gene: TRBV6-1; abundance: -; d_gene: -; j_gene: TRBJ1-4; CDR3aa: CASSEALRVATNEKLFF; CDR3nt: TGTGCCAGCAGTGAAGCGCTCAGGGTTGCAACTAATGAAAAACTGTTTTTT
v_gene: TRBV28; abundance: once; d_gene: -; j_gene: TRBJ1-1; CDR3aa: CASSLGQNTEAFF; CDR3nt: TGTGCCAGCAGTTTGGGTCAAAACACTGAAGCTTTCTTT
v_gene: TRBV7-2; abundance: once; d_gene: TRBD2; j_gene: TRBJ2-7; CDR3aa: CASSELAGDWNYEQYF; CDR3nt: TGTGCCAGCAGCGAACTAGCGGGGGACTGGAACTACGAGCAGTACTTC
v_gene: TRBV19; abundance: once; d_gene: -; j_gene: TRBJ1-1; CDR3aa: CASINTVNTEAFF; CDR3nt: TGTGCCAGTATCAACACGGTGAACACTGAAGCTTTCTTT
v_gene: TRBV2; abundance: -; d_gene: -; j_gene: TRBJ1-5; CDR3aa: CASSFAEGFNQPQHF; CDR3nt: TGTGCCAGCAGTTTTGCTGAGGGCTTCAATCAGCCCCAGCATTTT
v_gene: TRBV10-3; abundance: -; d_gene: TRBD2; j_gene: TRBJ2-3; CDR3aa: CAISDPKGVAGGDTQYF; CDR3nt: TGTGCCATCAGTGACCCTAAGGGAGTAGCGGGGGGAGATACGCAGTATTTT
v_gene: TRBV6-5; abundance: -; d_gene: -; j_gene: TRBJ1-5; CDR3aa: CASSYRGQGNGPQHF; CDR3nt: TGTGCCAGCAGTTACCGGGGTCAAGGTAACGGGCCCCAGCATTTT
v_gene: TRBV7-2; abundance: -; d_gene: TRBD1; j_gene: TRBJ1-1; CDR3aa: CASSFGTVNTEAFF; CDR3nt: TGTGCCAGCAGCTTCGGGACAGTGAACACTGAAGCTTTCTTT
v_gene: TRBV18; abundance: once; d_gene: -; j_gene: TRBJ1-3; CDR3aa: CASQGVGGSGNTIYF; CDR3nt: TGTGCCAGCCAAGGCGTGGGGGGCTCTGGAAACACCATATATTTT
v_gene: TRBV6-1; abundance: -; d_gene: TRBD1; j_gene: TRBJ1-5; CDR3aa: CASSGDPGQGNQPQHF; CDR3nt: TGTGCCAGCAGTGGTGACCCGGGACAGGGGAATCAGCCCCAGCATTTT
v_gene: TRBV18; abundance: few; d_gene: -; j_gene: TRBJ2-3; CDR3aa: CASSPDTDTQYF; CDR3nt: TGTGCCAGCTCACCCGACACAGATACGCAGTATTTT
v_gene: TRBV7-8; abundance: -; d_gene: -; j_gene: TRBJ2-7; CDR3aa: CASSLEAGLYEQYF; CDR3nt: TGTGCCAGCAGCTTAGAGGCAGGGTTGTACGAGCAGTACTTC
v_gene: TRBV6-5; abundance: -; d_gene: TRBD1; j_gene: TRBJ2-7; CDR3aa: CASSTNRGSYEQYF; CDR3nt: TGTGCCAGCAGTACAAACAGGGGCTCCTACGAGCAGTACTTC
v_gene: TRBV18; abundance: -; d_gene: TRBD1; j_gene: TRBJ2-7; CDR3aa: CASSPPPTGGYEQYF; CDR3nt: TGTGCCAGCTCACCCCCCCCCACAGGGGGCTACGAGCAGTACTTC
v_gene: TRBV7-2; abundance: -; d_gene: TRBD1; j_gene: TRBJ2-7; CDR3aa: CASSLVTGGGYEQYF; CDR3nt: TGTGCCAGCAGCTTAGTTACAGGGGGTGGCTACGAGCAGTACTTC
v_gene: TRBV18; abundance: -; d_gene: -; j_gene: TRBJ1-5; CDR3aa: CASSSQHASAQHF; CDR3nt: TGTGCCAGCTCATCCCAACACGCGTCGGCCCAGCATTTT
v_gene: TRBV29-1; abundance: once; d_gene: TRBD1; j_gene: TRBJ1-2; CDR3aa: CSVRQGFGGYTF; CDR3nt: TGCAGCGTTAGACAGGGCTTTGGTGGCTACACCTTC
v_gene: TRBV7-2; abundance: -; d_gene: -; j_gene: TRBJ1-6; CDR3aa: CASSLPLGWRDSPLHF; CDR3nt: TGTGCCAGCAGCTTGCCCCTAGGATGGAGGGATTCACCCCTCCACTTT
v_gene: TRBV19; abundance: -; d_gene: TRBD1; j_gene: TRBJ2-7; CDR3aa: CASSEQGAYEQYF; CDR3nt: TGTGCCAGTAGCGAACAGGGGGCCTACGAGCAGTACTTC
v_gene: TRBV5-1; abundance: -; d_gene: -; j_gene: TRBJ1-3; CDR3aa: CASSFSGHSGNTIYF; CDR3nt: TGCGCCAGCAGCTTCTCAGGTCACTCTGGAAACACCATATATTTT
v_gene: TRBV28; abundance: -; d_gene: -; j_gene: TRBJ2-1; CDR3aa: CASYGVDSNEQFF; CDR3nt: TGTGCCAGCTACGGTGTTGATTCCAATGAGCAGTTCTTC
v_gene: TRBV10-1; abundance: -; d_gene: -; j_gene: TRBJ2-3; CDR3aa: CASSDGGITDTQYF; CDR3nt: TGCGCCAGCAGTGACGGAGGGATCACAGATACGCAGTATTTT
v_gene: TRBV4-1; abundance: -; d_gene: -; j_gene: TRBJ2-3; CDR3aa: CASSQGTSSGTDTQYF; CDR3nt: TGCGCCAGCAGCCAAGGAACTAGCTCCGGCACAGATACGCAGTATTTT
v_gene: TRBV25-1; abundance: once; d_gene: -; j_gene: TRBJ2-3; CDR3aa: CASSVASTDTQYF; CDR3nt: TGTGCCAGCAGTGTCGCTAGCACAGATACGCAGTATTTT
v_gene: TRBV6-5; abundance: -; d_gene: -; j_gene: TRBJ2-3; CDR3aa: CAVGQGRTDTQYF; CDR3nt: TGTGCCGTCGGCCAGGGTCGAACAGATACGCAGTATTTT
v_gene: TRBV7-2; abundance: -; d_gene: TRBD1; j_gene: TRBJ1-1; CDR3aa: CASGRTGGSNTEAFF; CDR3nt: TGTGCCAGCGGAAGGACAGGGGGCTCAAACACTGAAGCTTTCTTT
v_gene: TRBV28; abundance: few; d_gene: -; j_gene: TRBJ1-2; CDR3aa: CASSETRVGYTF; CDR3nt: TGTGCCAGCAGTGAAACCAGGGTTGGCTACACCTTC
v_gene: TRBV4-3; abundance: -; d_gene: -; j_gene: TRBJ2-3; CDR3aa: CASRGSSTDTQYF; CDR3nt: TGCGCCAGCAGGGGCAGCAGCACAGATACGCAGTATTTT
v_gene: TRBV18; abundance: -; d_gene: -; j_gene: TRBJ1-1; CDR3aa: CASSLLGSSTEAFF; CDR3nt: TGTGCCAGCTCACTTCTCGGGTCGAGCACTGAAGCTTTCTTT
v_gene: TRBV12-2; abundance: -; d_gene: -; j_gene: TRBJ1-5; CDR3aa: CASRLGIRPINQPQHF; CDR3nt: TGTGCAAGTCGCTTAGGGATAAGACCGATCAATCAGCCCCAGCATTTT
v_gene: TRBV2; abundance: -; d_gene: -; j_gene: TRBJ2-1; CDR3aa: CASGRDHAYNEQFF; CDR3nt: TGTGCCAGCGGTAGGGACCACGCCTACAATGAGCAGTTCTTC
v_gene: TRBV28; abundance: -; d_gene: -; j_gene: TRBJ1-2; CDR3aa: CASIGGDGYTF; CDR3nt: TGTGCCAGCATAGGGGGGGATGGCTACACCTTC
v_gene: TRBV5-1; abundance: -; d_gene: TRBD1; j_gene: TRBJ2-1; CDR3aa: CASSPRQGGNEQFF; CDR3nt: TGCGCCAGCAGCCCCAGACAGGGTGGGAATGAGCAGTTCTTC
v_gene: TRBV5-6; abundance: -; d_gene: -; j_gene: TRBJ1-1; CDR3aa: CASSYTTNTEAFF; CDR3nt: TGTGCCAGCAGCTATACTACTAACACTGAAGCTTTCTTT
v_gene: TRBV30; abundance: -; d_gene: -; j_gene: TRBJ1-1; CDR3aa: CAWSVGVKGWTEAFF; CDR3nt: TGTGCCTGGAGTGTGGGTGTAAAGGGATGGACTGAAGCTTTCTTT
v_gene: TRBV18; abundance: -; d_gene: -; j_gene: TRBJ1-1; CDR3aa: CASSPASNTEAFF; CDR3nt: TGTGCCAGCTCACCCGCCTCGAACACTGAAGCTTTCTTT
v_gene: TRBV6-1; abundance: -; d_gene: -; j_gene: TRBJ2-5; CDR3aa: CASSTAQGVTQYF; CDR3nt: TGTGCCAGCAGCACTGCTCAGGGTGTGACCCAGTACTTC
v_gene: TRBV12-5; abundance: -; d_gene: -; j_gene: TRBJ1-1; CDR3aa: CASGPSGGTEAFF; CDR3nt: TGTGCTAGTGGGCCCTCGGGAGGCACTGAAGCTTTCTTT
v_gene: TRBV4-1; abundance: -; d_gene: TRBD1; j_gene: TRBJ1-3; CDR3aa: CASSRENGQGAFSGNTIYF; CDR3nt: TGCGCCAGCAGCCGAGAGAACGGCCAGGGGGCCTTCTCTGGAAACACCATATATTTT
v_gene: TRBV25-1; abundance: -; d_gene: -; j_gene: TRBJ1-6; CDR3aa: CASTETAYNSPLHF; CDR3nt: TGTGCCAGCACCGAAACAGCTTATAATTCACCCCTCCACTTT